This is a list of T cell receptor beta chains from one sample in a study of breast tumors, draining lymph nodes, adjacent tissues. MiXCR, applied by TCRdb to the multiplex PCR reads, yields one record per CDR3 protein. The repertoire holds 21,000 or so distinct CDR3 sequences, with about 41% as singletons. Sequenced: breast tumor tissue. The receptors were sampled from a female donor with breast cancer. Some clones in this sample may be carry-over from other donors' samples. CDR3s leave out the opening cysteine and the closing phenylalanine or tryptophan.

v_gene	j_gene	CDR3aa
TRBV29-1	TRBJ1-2	SVGDDFGYT
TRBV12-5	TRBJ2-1	ASGLQRVGEQF
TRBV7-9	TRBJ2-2	ATGLAGARNTGELF
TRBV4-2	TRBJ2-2	ASSQETSQSGELF
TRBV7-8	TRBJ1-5	ASSLGTYEQPQH
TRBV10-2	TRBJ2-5	ASSELDQETQY
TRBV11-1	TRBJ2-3	ASTLGGPDTQY
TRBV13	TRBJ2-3	ATRSRGTYPDTQY
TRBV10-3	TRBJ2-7	ALTTSGSTIYEQY
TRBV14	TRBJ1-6	ASSERGYSPLH
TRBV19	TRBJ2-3	ASSRGTGATDTQY
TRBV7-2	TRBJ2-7	ASSSLAGTYEQY
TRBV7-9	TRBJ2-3	ASSPRGPDTQY
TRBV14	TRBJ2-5	ASSHNRGPRTQS
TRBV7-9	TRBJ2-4	ASTREAVLNIQY
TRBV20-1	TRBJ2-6	SAGSYSGANVLT
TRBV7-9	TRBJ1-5	ASSASLPGGGQPQH
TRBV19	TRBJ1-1	ASSRGTGGMNTEAF
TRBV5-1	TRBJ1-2	ASSPSQTSSNYGYT
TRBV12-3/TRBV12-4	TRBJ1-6	ASSSDEQAYNSPLH
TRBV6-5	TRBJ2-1	ASSYTPSSGTYNEQF
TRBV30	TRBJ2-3	AWNTGQGGTQY
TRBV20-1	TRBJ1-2	SASGQSNYAYT
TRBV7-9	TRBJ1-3	ASSWTVISGNTIY
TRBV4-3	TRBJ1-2	ASSPGTGNYGYT
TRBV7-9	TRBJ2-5	ASSLSGAGQETQY
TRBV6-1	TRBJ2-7	ASPGQESYEQY
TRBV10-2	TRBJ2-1	ASSESSAGSGDEQF
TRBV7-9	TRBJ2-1	ASSSRDLTSGRYNEQF
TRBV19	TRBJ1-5	ASSLGQGRDSNQPQH
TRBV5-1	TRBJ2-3	ASGTGTGSGDTQY
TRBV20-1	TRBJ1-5	SARDVTDDYSNQPQH
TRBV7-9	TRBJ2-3	ASSQAGRADTQY
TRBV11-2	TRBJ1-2	ASSLAQSLGST
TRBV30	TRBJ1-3	AWSVLWQGKGNTIY
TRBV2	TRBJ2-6	ASRKGEAGANVLT
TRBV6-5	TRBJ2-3	ASGQGTDTQY
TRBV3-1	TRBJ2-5	ASSQAGKETQY
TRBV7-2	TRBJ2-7	ASSLSWTSYEQY
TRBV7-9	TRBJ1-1	ASSLVNTEAF
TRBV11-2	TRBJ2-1	ASSFSNGNEQF
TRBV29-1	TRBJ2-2	SVVGDTSNSGELF
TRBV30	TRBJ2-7	AWSSSTHEQY
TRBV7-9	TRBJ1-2	ASSLVRGAGRGYGYT
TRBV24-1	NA	ATSDPRTSGSGSADTQH
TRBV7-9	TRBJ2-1	ASSAIDNEQF
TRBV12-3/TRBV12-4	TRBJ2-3	ASSYPGDTRY
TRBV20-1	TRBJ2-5	SARAILGDWETQY
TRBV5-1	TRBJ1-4	ASSLGTGGEELF
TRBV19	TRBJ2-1	ASSIARSSYNEQF
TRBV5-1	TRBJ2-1	ASSSGLAPHPSNEQF
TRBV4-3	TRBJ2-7	ASSQEDRGLYEQY